The 3 T cell receptor beta chains below all came from one sample that was sequenced in a study of radiotherapy plus CTLA-4 blockade in lung cancer. The assay was immunoSEQ multiplex PCR, and TCRdb's table has in-frame clones only and misses some. The table lists roughly 32,000 clones, roughly 70% of them singletons. The sample consisted of peripheral blood, taken from a patient treated with radiotherapy plus ipilimumab. These TCRs come from a human donor with non-small cell lung cancer who had stable disease on radiotherapy plus ipilimumab.

The chain combines TRBV5-1 with TRBJ2-1; no firm D call. V lost 4 bases and J 8 bases, leaving 10 bases between the germline ends. Germline CDR1 is SGHRS and CDR2 is YFSETQ. The length of the CDR3 is 12 residues. This CDR3 is CASSQTLDEQFF. Here the CDR3 DNA reads TGCGCCAGCAGCCAAACCTTGGATGAGCAGTTCTTC.

This clone is termed medium-sized. V gene TRBV28 combines with J gene TRBJ2-1, with unresolved D. The CDR3 extends over 11 amino acids. Germline values: CDR1 MDHEN, CDR2 SYDVKM. V was clipped by 8 bases and J by 3 bases, with 5 bases between them. CDR3 sequence (DNA): TGTGCCAGCGGGGACTACAATGAGCAGTTCTTC. It specifies CASGDYNEQFF.

This clone has more than one count but fewer than ten. This chain links TRBV19 with TRBJ2-2, with 8 nucleotides matching TRBD1. Trimming removed 4 bases from V and 7 bases from J; junction bases left unmatched: 5. Germline V gene sequence: CDR1 LNHDA, CDR2 SQIVND (reference sequence). This CDR3 is 14 amino acids long. This CDR3 reads CASSKGQGSGELFF. Here the CDR3 DNA reads TGTGCCAGTAGTAAAGGACAGGGTAGCGGGGAGCTGTTTTTT.